The T cell receptor (beta chain) described here comes from a study of T cell responses to AZD1222 COVID-19 vaccine. Germline-derived CDR1 and CDR2 are KGHDR and SFDVKD. The CDR3 length is 18 residues. Trimming took 6 bases from V and 0 from J; bases not matched to a gene: 11. TCRdb's table, derived via immunoSEQ multiplex PCR, lists solely in-frame clones and lacks some. The sample lists about 170,000 clones; roughly 89% were seen once. Points from the study as a whole: Spike-specific TCR breadth and depth grew following two AZD1222 doses. The donor cohort was predominantly white British with a female majority, and clonal diversity may have been underestimated.

This clone was seen more than once but under ten times. The target antigen is unknown. The receptor was isolated from an adult who received the AZD1222 COVID-19 vaccine. The source was peripheral blood, collected 28 days after the second AZD1222 dose. V and J are TRBV24-1 and TRBJ2-3; TRBD2 matches 10 bases. The CDR3 coding sequence is TGTGCCACCAGTCCCAGGGGGCTAGCGGGGGCAAGCACAGATACGCAGTATTTT. Protein sequence: CATSPRGLAGASTDTQYF.